This TCR beta chain was captured by sequencing in a study of CD8 T cells in ankylosing spondylitis. Findings of the study overall: Blood from ankylosing spondylitis patients appeared to carry a characteristic roughly 8-variant TCR beta motif. Disease-associated clones were CD8+ and fairly uncommon in peripheral blood. Disease-associated clones were reportedly significantly overrepresented in matched ankylosing spondylitis synovial fluid.

Germline lookup yields CDR1 SQVTM and CDR2 ANQGSEA. The CDR3 is made up of 14 amino acids. V was cut by 4 bases and J by 0 bases, with 9 bases left in between. Researchers built TCR beta libraries using quantitative 5'-RACE with molecular barcodes. TCRdb passed the 5' RACE reads through MiXCR, listing each CDR3 protein once. The table has 310,000 or so distinct CDR3 sequences, about 20% seen once. As for this clonotype: Its antigen is still unknown.

This chain connects TRBV29-1 to TRBJ2-2, with D possibly matching TRBD1 (5 bases). The sample comprised blood, either unsorted or a sorted T cell fraction (not recorded which). The TCR originated in a male donor with ankylosing spondylitis or in good health (not recorded which). DNA for the CDR3: TGCAGCGTTGGTTGGACAACGAACACCGGGGAGCTGTTTTTT. This sequence encodes CSVGWTTNTGELFF.